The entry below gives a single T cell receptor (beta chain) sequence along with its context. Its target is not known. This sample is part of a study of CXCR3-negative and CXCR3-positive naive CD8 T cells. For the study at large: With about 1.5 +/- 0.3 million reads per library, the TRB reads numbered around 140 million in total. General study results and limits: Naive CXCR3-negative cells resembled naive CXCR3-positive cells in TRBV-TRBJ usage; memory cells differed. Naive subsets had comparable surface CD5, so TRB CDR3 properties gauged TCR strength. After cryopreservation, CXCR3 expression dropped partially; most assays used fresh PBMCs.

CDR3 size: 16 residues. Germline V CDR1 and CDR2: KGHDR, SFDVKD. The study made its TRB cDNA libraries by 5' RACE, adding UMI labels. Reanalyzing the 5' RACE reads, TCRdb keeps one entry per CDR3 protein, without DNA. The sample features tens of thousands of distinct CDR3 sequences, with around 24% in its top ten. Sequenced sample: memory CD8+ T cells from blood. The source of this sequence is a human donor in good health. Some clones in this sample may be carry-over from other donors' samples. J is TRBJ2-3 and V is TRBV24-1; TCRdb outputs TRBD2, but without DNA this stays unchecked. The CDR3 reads CATSPTSGGALDTQYF.